This section outlines one T cell receptor (beta chain) sequence together with its context. The antigen is not known. Sequencing was performed with immunoSEQ multiplex PCR; in TCRdb, only in-frame clones are kept and a portion is missing. The sample lists several thousand clones; 60% to 75% were seen once. These data are taken from a study of OX40 agonist ivuxolimab in advanced cancers. Across the study: Three dose-escalation patients had partial responses: one with hepatocellular carcinoma and two with cutaneous melanoma.

Study-wide findings and caveats: No determination was made of the antigen specificity of the expanded peripheral T cells. At 0.1 to 3.0 mg/kg, CD4+ and CD8+ blood T cells expanded clonally by week 6.

This CDR3 region has 16 residues. The germline CDR1 and CDR2 sequences are MGHRA and YSYEKL. Trimming cost V 1 base and J 0 bases, with 12 bases left between them. The V and J genes are TRBV4-1 and TRBJ1-1; D might be TRBD1 (6 bases). This receptor was obtained from an adult with an advanced solid tumor such as melanoma, head and neck, liver or kidney cancer. The specimen was CD4+ or CD8+ T cells sorted from blood, collected in a trial of the OX40 agonist ivuxolimab. The CDR3, as DNA: TGCGCCAGCAGCCAAGGGGGGGGCTCGATGAACACTGAAGCTTTCTTT. Protein: CASSQGGGSMNTEAFF.